Below are 5 T cell receptor beta chains sequenced from a single sample in a study of cytomegalovirus exposure and HLA in healthy donors. Only in-frame clones appear in the TCRdb table, and some are missing; sequencing was by immunoSEQ multiplex PCR. Here the sample spans 60,000 or so clones, roughly 90% being singletons. Sample: PBMCs. These receptors all stem from a woman aged 30 to 39 in good health and CMV-seronegative.

CDR3 in amino acids: CSVRRGGPNTEAFF. The CDR3 nucleotides are TGCAGCGTTCGAAGGGGAGGCCCCAACACTGAAGCTTTCTTT. The V gene is TRBV29-1, the J gene TRBJ1-1, with D possibly TRBD1 on 5 matching bases. Germline values: CDR1 SQVTM, CDR2 ANQGSEA. The ends were cut back, 5 bases at V and 2 bases at J, with 15 bases in the middle. The CDR3 runs to 14 residues. The whole variable domain, remainder taken from reference TRBV29-1 and TRBJ1-1, is SAVISQKPSRDICQRGTSLTIQCQVDSQVTMMFWYRQQPGQSLTLIATANQGSEATYESGFVIDKFPISRPNLTFSTLTVSNMSPEDSSIYLCSVRRGGPNTEAFFGQGTRLTVV.

The chain carries TRBV4-1 and TRBJ1-1, with a possible D match to TRBD1 (6 bases). Germline V gene lookup returns CDR1 MGHRA and CDR2 YSYEKL. The CDR3 spans 17 residues. V was trimmed by 0 bases and J by 0 bases, leaving 14 bases between them. CDR3 loop: CASSQDDRRTMNTEAFF. CDR3 nucleotide sequence: TGCGCCAGCAGCCAAGACGACAGGCGAACCATGAACACTGAAGCTTTCTTT.

V usage is TRBV19 and J usage is TRBJ1-2; D remains unclear. Germline V gives CDR1 LNHDA, CDR2 SQIVND (reference sequence). This CDR3 comprises 14 residues. Trimming left V 5 bases short and J 4 bases short, with 14 bases between. CDR3 in amino acids: CASSGGLHLYGYTF. The CDR3 nucleotides are TGTGCCAGTAGTGGCGGACTTCACCTCTATGGCTACACCTTC.

The chain links TRBV7-8 to TRBJ2-2; a possible D gene is TRBD2 (5 bases). The CDR3 consists of 15 residues. The ends were cut back, 3 bases at V and 6 bases at J, with 14 bases in the middle. Germline CDR1 SGHVS, CDR2 FQNEAQ. The CDR3 sequence: CASSFKLGKAGELFF. As DNA, the CDR3 is TGTGCCAGCAGCTTCAAACTAGGAAAGGCCGGGGAGCTGTTTTTT.

The rearrangement links TRBV9 to TRBJ2-2, with TRBD2 matching 10 bases. Losses at the gene ends were 0 bases for V and 7 bases for J; bases not matched to a gene: 9. CDR3 length equals 17 residues. CDR1 is SGDLS and CDR2 is YYNGEE in the germline V gene. CDR3 amino acids: CASSVGLAGASGGELFF. CDR3 in DNA: TGTGCCAGCAGCGTAGGCCTAGCGGGAGCCTCAGGCGGGGAGCTGTTTTTT. The variable domain in full, with the rest retrieved from reference TRBV9 and TRBJ2-2, is DSGVTQTPKHLITATGQRVTLRCSPRSGDLSVYWYQQSLDQGLQFLIQYYNGEERAKGNILERFSAQQFPDLHSELNLSSLELGDSALYFCASSVGLAGASGGELFFGEGSRLTVL.